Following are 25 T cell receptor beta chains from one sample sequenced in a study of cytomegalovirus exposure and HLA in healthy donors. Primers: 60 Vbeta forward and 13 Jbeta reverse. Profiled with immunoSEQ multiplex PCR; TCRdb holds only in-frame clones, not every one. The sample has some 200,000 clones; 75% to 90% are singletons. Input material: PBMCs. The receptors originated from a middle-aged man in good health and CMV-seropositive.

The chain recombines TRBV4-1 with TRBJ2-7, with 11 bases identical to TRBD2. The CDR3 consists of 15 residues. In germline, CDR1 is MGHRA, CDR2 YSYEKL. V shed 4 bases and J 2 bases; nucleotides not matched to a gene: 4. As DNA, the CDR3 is TGCGCCAGCAGCCTTCGACTAGCGGGGACCTACGAGCAGTACTTC. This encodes CASSLRLAGTYEQYF.

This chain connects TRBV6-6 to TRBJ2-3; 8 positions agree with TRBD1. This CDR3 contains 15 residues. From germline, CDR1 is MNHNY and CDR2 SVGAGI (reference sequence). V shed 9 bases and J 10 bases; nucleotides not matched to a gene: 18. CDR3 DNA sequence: TGTGCCAGTAGACCCTACGGACAGGGAAAGGAGGCGCAGTATTTT. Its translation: CASRPYGQGKEAQYF.

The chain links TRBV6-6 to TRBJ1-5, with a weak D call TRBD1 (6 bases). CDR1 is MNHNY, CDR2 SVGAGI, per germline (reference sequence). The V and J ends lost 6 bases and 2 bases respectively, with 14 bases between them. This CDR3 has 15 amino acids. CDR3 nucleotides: TGTGCCAGCAGCCCCGTAGGGGGTGGCAATCAGCCCCAGCATTTT. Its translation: CASSPVGGGNQPQHF.

CDR3 amino acids: CASSPYLRFNPYEQYF. The CDR3 DNA is TGTGCCAGCAGCCCCTACCTGCGGTTTAACCCCTACGAGCAGTACTTC. J is TRBJ2-5 and V is TRBV7-2, with D unclear. The J call may be faulty, since TRBJ2-7 better matches the DNA end. This CDR3 contains 16 residues. Looked up from germline, CDR1 is SGHTA and CDR2 is FQGNSA.

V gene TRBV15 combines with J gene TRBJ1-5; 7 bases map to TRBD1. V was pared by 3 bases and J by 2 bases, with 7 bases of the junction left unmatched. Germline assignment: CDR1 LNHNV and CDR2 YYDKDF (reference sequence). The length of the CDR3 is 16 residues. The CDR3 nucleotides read TGTGCCACCAGCAGGGAAACAGGGGTGGGCAATCAGCCCCAGCATTTT. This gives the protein CATSRETGVGNQPQHF.

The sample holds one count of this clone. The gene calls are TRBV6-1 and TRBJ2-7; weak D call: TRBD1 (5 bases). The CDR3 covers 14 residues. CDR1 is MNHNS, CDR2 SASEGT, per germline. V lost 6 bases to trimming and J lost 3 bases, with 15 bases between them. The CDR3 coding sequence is TGTGCCAGCAGCCCCCAGACAGCCAGCTACGAGCAGTACTTC. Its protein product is CASSPQTASYEQYF.

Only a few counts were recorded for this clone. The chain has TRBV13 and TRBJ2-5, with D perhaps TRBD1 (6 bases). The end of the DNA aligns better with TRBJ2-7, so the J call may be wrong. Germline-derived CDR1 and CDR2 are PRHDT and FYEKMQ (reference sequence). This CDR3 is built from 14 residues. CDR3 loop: CASSETGIDYEQYF. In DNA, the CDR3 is TGTGCCAGCAGCGAAACAGGGATTGACTACGAGCAGTACTTC.

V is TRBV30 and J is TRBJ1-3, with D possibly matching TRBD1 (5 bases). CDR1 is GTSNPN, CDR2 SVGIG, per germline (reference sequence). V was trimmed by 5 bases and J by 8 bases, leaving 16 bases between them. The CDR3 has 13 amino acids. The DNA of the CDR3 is TGTGCCTGGGCTGGGGGGTGGCGGGACACCATATATTTT. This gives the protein CAWAGGWRDTIYF.

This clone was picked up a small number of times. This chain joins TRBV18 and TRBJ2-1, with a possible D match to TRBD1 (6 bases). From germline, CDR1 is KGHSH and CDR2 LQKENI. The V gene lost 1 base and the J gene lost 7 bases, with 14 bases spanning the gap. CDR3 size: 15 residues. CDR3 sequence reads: CASSPQWGPGNEQFF. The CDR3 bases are TGTGCCAGCTCACCACAATGGGGGCCGGGGAATGAGCAGTTCTTC.

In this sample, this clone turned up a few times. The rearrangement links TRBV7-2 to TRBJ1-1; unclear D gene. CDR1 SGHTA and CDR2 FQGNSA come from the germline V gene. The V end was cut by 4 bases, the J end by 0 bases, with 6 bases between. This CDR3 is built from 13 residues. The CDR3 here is CASSSHMNTEAFF. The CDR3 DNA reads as TGTGCCAGCAGCTCGCACATGAACACTGAAGCTTTCTTT.

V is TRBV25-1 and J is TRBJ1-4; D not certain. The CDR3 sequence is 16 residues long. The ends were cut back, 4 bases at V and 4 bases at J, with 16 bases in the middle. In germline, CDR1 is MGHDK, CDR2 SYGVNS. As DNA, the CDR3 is TGTGCCAGCAGTGTCGGAAGACGCCGAGGTAATGAAAAACTGTTTTTT. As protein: CASSVGRRRGNEKLFF.

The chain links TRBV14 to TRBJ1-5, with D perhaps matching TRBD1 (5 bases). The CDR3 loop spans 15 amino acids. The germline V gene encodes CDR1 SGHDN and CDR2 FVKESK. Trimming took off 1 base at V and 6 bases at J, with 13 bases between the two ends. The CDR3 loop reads CASSQGGGFGQPQHF. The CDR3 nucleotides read TGTGCCAGCAGCCAAGGCGGGGGGTTTGGTCAGCCCCAGCATTTT.

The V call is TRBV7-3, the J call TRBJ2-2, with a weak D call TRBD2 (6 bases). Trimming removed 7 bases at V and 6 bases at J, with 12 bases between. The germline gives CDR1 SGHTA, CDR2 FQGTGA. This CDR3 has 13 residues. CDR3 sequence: CASTSTGAGELFF. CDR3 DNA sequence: TGTGCCAGCACTAGCACGGGGGCCGGGGAGCTGTTTTTT.

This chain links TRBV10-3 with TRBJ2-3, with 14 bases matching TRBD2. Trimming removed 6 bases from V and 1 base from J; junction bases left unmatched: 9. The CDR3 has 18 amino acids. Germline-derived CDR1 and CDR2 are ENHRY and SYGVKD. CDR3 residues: CAISPTSGGDSGTDTQYF. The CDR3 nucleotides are TGTGCCATCAGCCCGACTAGCGGGGGGGACTCGGGCACAGATACGCAGTATTTT.

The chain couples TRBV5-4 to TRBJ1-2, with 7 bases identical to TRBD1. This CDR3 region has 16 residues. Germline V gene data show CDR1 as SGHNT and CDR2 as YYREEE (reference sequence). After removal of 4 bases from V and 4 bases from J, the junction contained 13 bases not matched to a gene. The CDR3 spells CASSPPVGGKSYGYTF. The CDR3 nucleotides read TGTGCCAGCAGCCCGCCGGTAGGGGGCAAGAGCTATGGCTACACCTTC.

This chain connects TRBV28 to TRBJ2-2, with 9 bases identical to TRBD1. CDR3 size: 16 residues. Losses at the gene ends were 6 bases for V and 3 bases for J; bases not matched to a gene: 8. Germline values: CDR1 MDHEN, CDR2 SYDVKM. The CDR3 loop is CASRGTGGVYTGELFF. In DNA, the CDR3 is TGTGCCAGCAGGGGAACAGGGGGCGTGTACACCGGGGAGCTGTTTTTT.

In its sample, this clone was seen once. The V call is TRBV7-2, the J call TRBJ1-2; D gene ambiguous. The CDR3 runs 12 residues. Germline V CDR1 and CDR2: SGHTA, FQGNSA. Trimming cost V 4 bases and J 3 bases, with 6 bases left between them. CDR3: CASSSLHYGYTF. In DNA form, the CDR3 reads TGTGCCAGCAGCTCTCTTCACTATGGCTACACCTTC.

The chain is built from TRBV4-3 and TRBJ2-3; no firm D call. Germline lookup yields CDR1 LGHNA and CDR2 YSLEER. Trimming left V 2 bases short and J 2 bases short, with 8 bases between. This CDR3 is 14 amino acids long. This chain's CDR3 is CASSQQIFTDTQYF. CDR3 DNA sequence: TGCGCCAGCAGCCAACAGATCTTCACAGATACGCAGTATTTT.

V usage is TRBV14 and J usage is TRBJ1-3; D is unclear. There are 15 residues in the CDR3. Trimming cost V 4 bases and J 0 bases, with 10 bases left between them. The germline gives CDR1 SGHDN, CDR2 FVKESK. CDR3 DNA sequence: TGTGCCAGCAGCCCTAGGAGGAACTCTGGAAACACCATATATTTT. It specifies CASSPRRNSGNTIYF.

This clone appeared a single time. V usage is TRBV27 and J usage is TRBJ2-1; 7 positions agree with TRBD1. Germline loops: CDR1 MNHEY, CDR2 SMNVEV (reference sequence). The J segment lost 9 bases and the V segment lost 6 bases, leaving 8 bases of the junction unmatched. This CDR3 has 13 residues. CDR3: CASSHLNRGEQFF. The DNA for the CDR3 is TGTGCCAGCAGCCATTTAAACAGGGGTGAGCAGTTCTTC.

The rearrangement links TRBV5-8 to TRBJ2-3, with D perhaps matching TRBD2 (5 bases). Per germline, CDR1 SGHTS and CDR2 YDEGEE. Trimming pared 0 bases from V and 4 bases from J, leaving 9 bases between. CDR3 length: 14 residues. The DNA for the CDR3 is TGTGCCAGCAGCTTGGGGCTAGCCTCAGATACGCAGTATTTT. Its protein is CASSLGLASDTQYF.

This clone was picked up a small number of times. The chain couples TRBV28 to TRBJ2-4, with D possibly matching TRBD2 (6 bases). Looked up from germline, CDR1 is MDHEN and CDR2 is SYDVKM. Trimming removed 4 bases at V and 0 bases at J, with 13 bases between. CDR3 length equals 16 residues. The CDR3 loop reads CASSSQVRGAKNIQYF. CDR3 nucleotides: TGTGCCAGCAGTTCCCAGGTGCGGGGAGCCAAAAACATTCAGTACTTC.

CDR3 coding DNA: TGTGCCAGCAGCTTACAGGGGGTGGAACAGCCCCAGCATTTT. This gives the protein CASSLQGVEQPQHF. The rearrangement uses TRBV5-6 and TRBJ1-5; TRBD1 aligns across 8 bases. J was trimmed by 7 bases and V by 2 bases; bases with no gene match: 5. The CDR3 sequence is 14 residues long. In germline, CDR1 is SGHDT, CDR2 YYEEEE.

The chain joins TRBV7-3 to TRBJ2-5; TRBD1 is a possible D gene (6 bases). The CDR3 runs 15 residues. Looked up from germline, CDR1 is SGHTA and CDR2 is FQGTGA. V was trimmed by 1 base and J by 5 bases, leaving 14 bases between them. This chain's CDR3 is CASSLMVGAGETQYF. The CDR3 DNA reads TGTGCCAGCAGCTTAATGGTGGGGGCGGGTGAGACCCAGTACTTC.

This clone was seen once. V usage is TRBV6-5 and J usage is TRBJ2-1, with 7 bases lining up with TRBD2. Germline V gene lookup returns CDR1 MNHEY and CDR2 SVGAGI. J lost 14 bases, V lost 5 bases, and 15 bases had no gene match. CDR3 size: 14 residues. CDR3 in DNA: TGTGCCAGCAGTCCCCTCGGGGTTGGGGACTACGAGTTCTTC. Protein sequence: CASSPLGVGDYEFF.